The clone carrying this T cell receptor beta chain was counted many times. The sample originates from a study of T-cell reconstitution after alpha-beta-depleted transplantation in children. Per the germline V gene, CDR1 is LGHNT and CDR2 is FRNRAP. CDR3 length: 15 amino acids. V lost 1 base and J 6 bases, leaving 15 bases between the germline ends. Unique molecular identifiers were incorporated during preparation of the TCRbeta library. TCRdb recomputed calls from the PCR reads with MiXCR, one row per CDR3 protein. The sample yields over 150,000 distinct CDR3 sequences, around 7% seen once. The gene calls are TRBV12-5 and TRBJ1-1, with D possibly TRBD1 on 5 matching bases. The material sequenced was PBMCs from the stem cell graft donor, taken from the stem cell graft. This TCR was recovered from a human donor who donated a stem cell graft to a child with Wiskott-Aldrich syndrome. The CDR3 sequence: CASGLGTSGRPEAFF. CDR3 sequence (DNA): TGTGCTAGTGGTTTGGGGACAAGTGGGAGGCCTGAAGCTTTCTTT. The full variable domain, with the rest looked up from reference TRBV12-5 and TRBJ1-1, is DARVTQTPRHKVTEMGQEVTMRCQPILGHNTVFWYRQTMMQGLELLAYFRNRAPLDDSGMPKDRFSAEMPDATLATLKIQPSEPRDSAVYFCASGLGTSGRPEAFFGQGTRLTVV.